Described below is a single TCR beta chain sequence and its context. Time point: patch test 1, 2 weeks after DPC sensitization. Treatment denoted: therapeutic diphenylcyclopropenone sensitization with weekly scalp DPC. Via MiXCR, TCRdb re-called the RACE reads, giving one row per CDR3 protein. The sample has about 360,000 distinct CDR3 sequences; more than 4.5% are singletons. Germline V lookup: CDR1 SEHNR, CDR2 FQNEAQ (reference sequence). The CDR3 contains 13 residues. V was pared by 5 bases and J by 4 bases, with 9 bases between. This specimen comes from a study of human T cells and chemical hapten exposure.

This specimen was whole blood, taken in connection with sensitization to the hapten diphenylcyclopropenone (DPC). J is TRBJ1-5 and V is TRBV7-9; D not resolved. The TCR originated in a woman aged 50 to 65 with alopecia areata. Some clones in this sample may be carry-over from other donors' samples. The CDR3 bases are TGTGCCAGCAGCCAGTCGGGGAATCAGCCCCAGCATTTT. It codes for CASSQSGNQPQHF.